This T cell receptor beta chain was observed in a study of cytomegalovirus exposure and HLA in healthy donors. Study-level findings and limits: The dataset shows that most TCR sequences were rare, while some public TCRs occurred in many donors. Cytomegalovirus status was reportedly diagnosed by the classifier with high sensitivity and specificity. According to the study, 150 to 200 TCR beta chains were cytomegalovirus-associated.

Nominally healthy donors provided the samples, though records likely missed some immune exposures. The PCR ran on 60 Vbeta and 13 Jbeta primers. Assay: immunoSEQ multiplex PCR; the TCRdb copy retains only in-frame clones and omits some. The sample yields around 70,000 clones, less than 80% seen once. This clone was observed a handful of times. What it recognizes is unknown. The CDR3 consists of 13 residues. CDR1 is MNHEY, CDR2 SVGAGI, per germline. With 6 bases removed from V and 11 bases from J, the gap between germline ends came to 19 bases. J is TRBJ1-1 and V is TRBV6-5, with D possibly being TRBD1 (6 bases). The TCR comes from a woman aged 40 to 49 in good health and CMV-seropositive. What was sequenced was PBMCs. CDR3 nucleotides: TGTGCCAGCAGGAGAACAGGGATCGATGTTGCTTTCTTT. Its protein product is CASRRTGIDVAFF.